This T cell receptor beta chain was profiled in a study of metastatic and nonmetastatic thyroid tumors. V was shortened by 1 base and J by 3 bases, with 1 base between the two germline ends. There are 13 residues in the CDR3. Germline-derived CDR1 and CDR2 are LGHDT and YNNKEL (reference sequence). TCRdb re-clonotyped the PCR reads via MiXCR. The table lists 32,000 or so clones, 18% of them singletons. Every patient was untreated before thyroid surgery. Sequencing input: blood. The sequence was obtained from a male donor with papillary thyroid cancer or a benign thyroid nodule (not recorded which). Some clones in this sample may be carry-over from other donors' samples. The chain carries TRBV3-1 and TRBJ2-6; D not certain. The CDR3 here is CASSQGGANVLTF. The CDR3 DNA sequence: TGTGCCAGCAGCCAAGGTGGGGCCAACGTCCTGACTTTC.